This TCR beta chain was sequenced during a study of cytomegalovirus exposure and HLA in healthy donors. Study observations and caveats: According to reports, the classifier identified cytomegalovirus status with high specificity and sensitivity. Sequencing depth across donors, presence/absence analyses assumed, was roughly uniform.

Concerning this clone itself: The antigen remains unidentified. The junction departs from germline at one end; a sequencing error may be responsible.

This CDR3 spans 15 amino acids. Germline V gene data show CDR1 as MNHEY and CDR2 as SVGAGI. Researchers ran the PCR with 60 Vbeta and 13 Jbeta primers. Repertoires were generated with immunoSEQ multiplex PCR, while TCRdb's copy carries only in-frame clones and drops some. The table includes about 140,000 clones, 82% detected once. This receptor was obtained from a young man in good health and CMV-seropositive. V and J are TRBV6-5 and TRBJ1-4; possibly TRBD1 for D (5 bases). The specimen was PBMCs. CDR3 bases: TGTGCCAGCAGGAGCTTCGGGGGTTCTAACGAAAAACTGTTTTTT. Protein sequence: CASRSFGGSNEKLFF.